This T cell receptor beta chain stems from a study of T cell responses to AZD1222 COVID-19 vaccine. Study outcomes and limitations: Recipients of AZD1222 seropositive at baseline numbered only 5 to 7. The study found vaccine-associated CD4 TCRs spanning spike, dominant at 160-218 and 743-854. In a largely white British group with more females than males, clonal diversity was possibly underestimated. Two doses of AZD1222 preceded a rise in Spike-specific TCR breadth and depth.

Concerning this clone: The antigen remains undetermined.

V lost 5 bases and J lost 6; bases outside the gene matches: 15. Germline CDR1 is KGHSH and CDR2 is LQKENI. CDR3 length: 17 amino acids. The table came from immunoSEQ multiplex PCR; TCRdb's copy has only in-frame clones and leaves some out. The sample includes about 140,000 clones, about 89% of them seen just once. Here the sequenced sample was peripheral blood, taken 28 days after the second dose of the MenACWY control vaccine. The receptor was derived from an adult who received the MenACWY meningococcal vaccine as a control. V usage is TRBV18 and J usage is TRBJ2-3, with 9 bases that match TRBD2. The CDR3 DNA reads TGTGCCAGCTCAACCTCTCGACTAGCGGCGGCTAGGGATACGCAGTATTTT. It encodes CASSTSRLAAARDTQYF.